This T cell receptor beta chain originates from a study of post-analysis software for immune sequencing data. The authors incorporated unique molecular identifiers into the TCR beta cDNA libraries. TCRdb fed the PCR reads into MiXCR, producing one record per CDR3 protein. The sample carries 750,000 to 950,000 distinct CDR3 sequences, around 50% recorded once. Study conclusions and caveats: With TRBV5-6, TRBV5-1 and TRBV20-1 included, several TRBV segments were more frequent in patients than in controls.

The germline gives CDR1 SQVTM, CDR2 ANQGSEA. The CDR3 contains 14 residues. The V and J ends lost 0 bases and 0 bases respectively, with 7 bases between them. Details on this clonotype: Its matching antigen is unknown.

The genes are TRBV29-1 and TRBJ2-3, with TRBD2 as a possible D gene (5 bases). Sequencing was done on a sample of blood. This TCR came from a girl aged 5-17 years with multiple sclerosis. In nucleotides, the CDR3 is TGCAGCGTTGAAGAGCGGAGGAGCACAGATACGCAGTATTTT. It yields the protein CSVEERRSTDTQYF.